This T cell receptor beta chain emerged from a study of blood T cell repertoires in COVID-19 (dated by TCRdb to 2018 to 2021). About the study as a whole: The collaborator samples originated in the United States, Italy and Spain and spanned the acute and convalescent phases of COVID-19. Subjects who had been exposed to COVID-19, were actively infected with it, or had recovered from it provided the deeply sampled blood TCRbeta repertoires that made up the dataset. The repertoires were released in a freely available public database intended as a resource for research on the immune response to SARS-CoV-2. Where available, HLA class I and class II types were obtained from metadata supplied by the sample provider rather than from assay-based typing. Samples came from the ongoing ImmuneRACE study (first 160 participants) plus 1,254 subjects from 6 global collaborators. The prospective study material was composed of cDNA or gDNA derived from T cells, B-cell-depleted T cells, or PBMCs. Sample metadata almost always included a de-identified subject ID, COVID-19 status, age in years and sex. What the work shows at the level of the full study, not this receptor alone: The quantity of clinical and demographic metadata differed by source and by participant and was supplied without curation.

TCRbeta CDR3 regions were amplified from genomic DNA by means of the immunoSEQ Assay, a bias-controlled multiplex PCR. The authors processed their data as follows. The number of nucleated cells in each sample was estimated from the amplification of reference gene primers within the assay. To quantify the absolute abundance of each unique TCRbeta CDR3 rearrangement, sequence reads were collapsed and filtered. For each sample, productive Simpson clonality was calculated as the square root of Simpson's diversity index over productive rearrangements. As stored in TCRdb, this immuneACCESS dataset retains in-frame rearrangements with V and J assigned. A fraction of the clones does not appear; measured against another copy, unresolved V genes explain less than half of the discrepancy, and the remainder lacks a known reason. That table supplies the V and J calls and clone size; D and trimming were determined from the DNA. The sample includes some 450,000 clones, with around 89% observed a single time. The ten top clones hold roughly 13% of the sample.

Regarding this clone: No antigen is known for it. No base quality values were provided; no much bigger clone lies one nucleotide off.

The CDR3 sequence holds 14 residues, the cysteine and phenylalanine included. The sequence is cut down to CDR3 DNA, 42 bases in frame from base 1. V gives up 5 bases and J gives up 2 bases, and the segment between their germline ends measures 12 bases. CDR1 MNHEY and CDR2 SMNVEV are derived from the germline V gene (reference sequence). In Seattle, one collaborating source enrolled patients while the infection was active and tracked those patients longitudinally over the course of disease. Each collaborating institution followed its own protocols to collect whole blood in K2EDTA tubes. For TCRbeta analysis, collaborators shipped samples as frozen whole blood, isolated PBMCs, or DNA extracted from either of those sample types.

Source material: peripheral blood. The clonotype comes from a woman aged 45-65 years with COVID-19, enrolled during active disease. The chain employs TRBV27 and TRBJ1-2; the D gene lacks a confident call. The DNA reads TGTGCCAGCAGTCCTTTCGACATAAACTATGGCTACACCTTC. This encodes CASSPFDINYGYTF.